This T cell receptor beta chain appears in the sequencing data of a study of siplizumab effects on memory and regulatory T cells. General study results and limits: A significant reduction in alloreactive sequences traceable to unstimulated CD4+ memory cells was produced by siplizumab. Proliferating Tregs in siplizumab cultures were never verified as suppressive. Apparently more diverse than memory cells, naive T cells also seemed major alloresponse contributors. Controls showed an average of roughly 27% Treg-derived mappable alloreactive CD4+ clones, while siplizumab showed around 69%.

Germline-derived CDR1 and CDR2 are LNHDA and SQIVND (reference sequence). CDR3 length: 15 residues. Between the trimmed V and J ends, which lost 1 base and 2 bases, there was a span of 11 bases. Repertoires were generated with immunoSEQ multiplex PCR, while TCRdb's copy carries only in-frame clones and drops some. The sample shows 100,000 or so clones, more than 85% of them seen only once. As concerns this clone: The target antigen is unknown.

The sequence was obtained from a human donor in good health. Some clones in this sample may be carry-over from other donors' samples. The chain couples TRBV19 to TRBJ2-5; a weak D match, TRBD2 (6 bases). Sequencing used CD4+ T cells sorted from blood. The CDR3 region has the DNA TGTGCCAGTAGTATAGCAGGGAGGTCTCAAGAGACCCAGTACTTC. Translating gives CASSIAGRSQETQYF.